This T cell receptor beta chain emerged from a study of blood T cell repertoires in COVID-19. This CDR3 region has 16 residues. Per the germline V gene, CDR1 is ENHRY and CDR2 is SYGVKD. V shed 3 bases and J shed 6 bases, with 15 bases lying between them. Measured with immunoSEQ multiplex PCR; TCRdb has only the in-frame clones, and not every one. Among roughly 250,000 clones listed, over 80% were seen once. The chain employs TRBV10-3 and TRBJ1-6; D not certain. Sequenced input: PBMCs or T cells enriched from blood (not recorded which). The receptor was derived from a woman younger than 30 who had recovered from COVID-19. This chain's CDR3 is CAISEVQFTSNSPLHF. The CDR3 region has the DNA TGTGCCATCAGTGAAGTACAGTTTACTTCTAATTCACCCCTCCACTTT.